One TCR beta chain is described in this entry. Its specificity is not known. The sample is drawn from a study of T cell repertoires and HLA-DP antigens. Study-wide context: Transduced HeLa cells presented HLA-DP to CD4+ T cells.

Primers targeted 54 TRBV and 13 TRBJ segments. Measured with immunoSEQ multiplex PCR; TCRdb has only the in-frame clones, and not every one. The sample consists of around 90,000 clones, around nine tenths of them appearing once. CDR3 length: 15 residues. CDR1 is LNHDA and CDR2 is SQIVND in the germline V gene (reference sequence). V was pared by 4 bases and J by 10 bases, with 12 bases of the junction left unmatched. The clonotype was recovered from a man between 50 and 59 years old in good health and CMV-seronegative. This rearrangement joins TRBV19 to TRBJ2-1, with TRBD1 identical over 8 bases. The sample was CD4+ T cells from PBMCs. Here the CDR3 reads CASSTHGQGIWEQFF. DNA for the CDR3: TGTGCCAGTAGTACCCACGGACAGGGCATTTGGGAGCAGTTCTTC. Complete variable domain (other parts from reference TRBV19 and TRBJ2-1): DGGITQSPKYLFRKEGQNVTLSCEQNLNHDAMYWYRQDPGQGLRLIYYSQIVNDFQKGDIAEGYSVSREKKESFPLTVTSAQKNPTAFYLCASSTHGQGIWEQFFGPGTRLTVL.